Following are 14 T cell receptor beta chains from one sample sequenced in a study of blood T cell repertoires in COVID-19 (dated by TCRdb to 2020 to 2021). Library construction relied on the immunoSEQ multiplex PCR assay. Here the immuneACCESS table is served through TCRdb, limited to in-frame sequences with V and J called. Missing clones are a known gap in these copies; in checked studies unresolved V genes cover under half, and the rest lacks a known reason. Within this sample are 250,000 or so clones, with 85% to 90% of them counted one time only. About 1.6% of the sample is taken by the ten largest. Sequencing was carried out using peripheral blood. The source is a woman in her forties who had recovered from COVID-19.

This rearrangement joins TRBV5-1 to TRBJ2-1; 16 nucleotides align to TRBD2. Germline-derived CDR1 and CDR2 are SGHRS and YFSETQ. V trimming: 6 bases; J trimming: 1 base; junction bases outside the gene matches: 7. The CDR3 covers 18 residues. The CDR3 loop reads CASTGTSGGAGSYNEQFF. For the CDR3, the DNA is TGCGCCAGCACCGGGACTAGCGGGGGGGCCGGATCCTACAATGAGCAGTTCTTC.

The chain joins TRBV12-5 to TRBJ1-2; 12 nucleotides agree with TRBD1. CDR1 and CDR2 (germline): LGHNT, FRNRAP. The CDR3 sequence is 19 residues long. With V trimmed by 1 base and J by 4 bases, 13 bases remained unmatched. The CDR3 region has the DNA TGTGCTAGTGGTTTGGCCCCCCCGGGACAGGGGGCTGAGAGCTATGGCTACACCTTC. Its translation is CASGLAPPGQGAESYGYTF.

V is TRBV5-5 and J is TRBJ2-2; 8 bases are a match to TRBD2. The CDR3 loop spans 14 amino acids. CDR1 and CDR2 from the germline V gene are SGHKS and YYEKEE (reference sequence). V shed 0 bases, J shed 6 bases, and the junction held 1 base outside the gene matches. The CDR3 bases are TGTGCCAGCAGCTTGGTGCGGGGGGCCGGGGAGCTGTTTTTT. Its translation is CASSLVRGAGELFF.

The J gene is TRBJ2-5, the V gene TRBV11-2, with D tentatively TRBD1 (5 bases). The CDR3 loop spans 15 amino acids. V lost 1 base to trimming and J lost 2 bases, with 11 bases between them. Germline CDR1 is SGHAT and CDR2 is FQNNGV. The CDR3 DNA is TGTGCCAGCAGCTTAGGGGGTCGGACACAAGAGACCCAGTACTTC. It encodes CASSLGGRTQETQYF.

This sequence joins TRBV7-2 and TRBJ1-2; the match to TRBD1 covers 9 bases. The trim removed 5 bases at V and 2 bases at J, leaving 15 bases unmatched. CDR1 and CDR2 (germline): SGHTA, FQGNSA. CDR3 length: 18 residues. The CDR3 nucleotides read TGTGCCAGCAGCCCCCGAGGACAGGGGAGACTAGCCAACTATGGCTACACCTTC. Protein: CASSPRGQGRLANYGYTF.

In its sample, this clone was seen many times. The chain links TRBV2 to TRBJ1-5, with TRBD1 matching over 7 bases. This CDR3 is 13 amino acids long. Germline V CDR1 and CDR2: SNHLY, FYNNEI. With 8 bases clipped from V and 4 bases from J, the junction kept 5 bases outside the gene matches. The CDR3 coding sequence is TGTGCCAGCTCGGGACAGCCTAATCAGCCCCAGCATTTT. This codes for CASSGQPNQPQHF.

The chain joins TRBV7-8 to TRBJ1-4, with D perhaps matching TRBD1 (6 bases). V was trimmed by 5 bases and J by 5 bases, leaving 21 bases between them. Germline V gene data show CDR1 as SGHVS and CDR2 as FQNEAQ. The CDR3 spans 17 residues. CDR3: CASSPSLGTRGNEKLFF. CDR3 nucleotides: TGTGCCAGCAGCCCCAGTTTGGGGACAAGGGGAAATGAAAAACTGTTTTTT.

CDR3: CASSPRGIGEQYF. The CDR3, as DNA: TGTGCCAGCAGCCCCAGGGGGATTGGCGAGCAGTACTTC. The chain joins TRBV14 to TRBJ2-7; 7 bases agree with TRBD1. This CDR3 comprises 13 residues. The J segment lost 6 bases and the V segment lost 4 bases, leaving 6 bases of the junction unmatched. Germline CDR1 reads SGHDN; CDR2 reads FVKESK.

The chain uses TRBV18 and TRBJ2-6; 7 bases are a match to TRBD1. The V gene end was trimmed by 6 bases and the J gene end by 3 bases; junction bases not matched to a gene: 5. The germline V gene has CDR1 KGHSH and CDR2 LQKENI. This CDR3 contains 15 residues. The CDR3 DNA reads as TGTGCCAGCTCCCTACAGGGGTATGGGGCCAACGTCCTGACTTTC. This encodes CASSLQGYGANVLTF.

V and J are TRBV7-2 and TRBJ2-1; 10 bases line up with TRBD2. After removal of 5 bases from V and 13 bases from J, the junction contained 8 bases not matched to a gene. Germline CDR1 SGHTA, CDR2 FQGNSA. The CDR3 runs to 13 residues. CDR3 protein: CASSTRTSGNQFF. Written as DNA, the CDR3 is TGTGCCAGCAGCACCCGAACTAGCGGGAATCAGTTCTTC.

The CDR3 DNA sequence: TGCAGCGTTGTCGGACGGACATCGGATACGCAGTATTTT. It codes for CSVVGRTSDTQYF. This chain links TRBV29-1 with TRBJ2-3; maybe TRBD1 (5 bases). This CDR3 comprises 13 residues. The germline CDR1 and CDR2 sequences are SQVTM and ANQGSEA. Deletions cut 4 bases from V and 6 bases from J, with 14 bases between.

This rearrangement joins TRBV2 to TRBJ2-7; D not resolved. This CDR3 contains 12 residues. Germline V gene lookup returns CDR1 SNHLY and CDR2 FYNNEI. V was trimmed by 5 bases and J by 2 bases, leaving 7 bases between them. The CDR3 sequence is CASSPSTYEQYF. The CDR3 bases are TGTGCCAGCAGTCCATCCACCTACGAGCAGTACTTC.

CDR3 nucleotide sequence: TGTGCCAGCACCCCTGAGGGGGTGAGCACAGATACGCAGTATTTT. This codes for CASTPEGVSTDTQYF. V and J are TRBV9 and TRBJ2-3, with a weak D call TRBD1 (6 bases). The CDR3 sequence is 15 residues long. The V end was cut by 6 bases, the J end by 0 bases, with 14 bases between. Per germline, CDR1 SGDLS and CDR2 YYNGEE.

The chain couples TRBV27 to TRBJ1-4; TRBD1 is a possible D gene (5 bases). CDR3 length: 14 amino acids. V was clipped by 2 bases and J by 2 bases, with 6 bases between them. Germline lookup yields CDR1 MNHEY and CDR2 SMNVEV (reference sequence). CDR3 amino acids: CASSLRGTNEKLFF. CDR3 DNA: TGTGCCAGCAGTTTACGGGGGACTAATGAAAAACTGTTTTTT.